This T cell receptor (beta chain) was recovered during a study of blood T cell repertoires in COVID-19. The overall study: Italy, Spain and the United States were the sources of the convalescent and acute COVID-19 samples. The cDNA or gDNA used as material had been derived from T cells, B-cell-depleted T cells, or PBMCs.

Study processing details: Reference gene primers were amplified, and this amplification served to estimate nucleated cell counts. Sequenced by immunoSEQ multiplex PCR; TCRdb stores in-frame clones only, minus some. V, J and clone size are those of that table, while D and trimming were read from the DNA. The table lists roughly 120,000 clones, over 65% of them singletons. Germline V lookup: CDR1 SGDLS, CDR2 YYNGEE. Deletions cut 0 bases from V and 5 bases from J, with 14 bases between. The CDR3 sequence is 15 residues long. This receptor was taken from a woman aged 40 to 49 with acute or convalescent COVID-19. The sequenced sample consisted of peripheral blood. V is TRBV9 and J is TRBJ1-1; a possible D gene is TRBD1 (5 bases). CDR3 bases: TGTGCCAGCAGCGTAGGCAGGCAGGGTAGGACTGAAGCTTTCTTT. Its protein is CASSVGRQGRTEAFF.